The source of this T cell receptor (beta chain) is a study of Ad26.COV2.S vaccination and SARS-CoV-2 variants. Study-wide findings and caveats: Placebo recipients had lower spike-specific TCR breadth than vaccine recipients. Similar non-spike TCR breadth was observed in recipients of vaccine and of placebo.

The assay was immunoSEQ multiplex PCR, and TCRdb's table has in-frame clones only and misses some. The sample contains under 95,000 clones, 82% of which appear only once. On this clone itself: Its antigen is unknown.

The V gene's germline CDR1 is MNHEY and CDR2 SVGAGI. Trimming stripped 6 bases from V and 5 bases from J, with 14 bases between. The CDR3 loop spans 15 amino acids. The chain joins TRBV6-5 to TRBJ1-6; possibly TRBD1 for D (5 bases). This material consisted of peripheral blood, taken after recovery from COVID-19. The sequence came from a human donor who had recovered from COVID-19. The CDR3 DNA sequence: TGTGCCAGCAGGCCTTTGGGCAGGGATAATTCACCCCTCCACTTT. This gives the protein CASRPLGRDNSPLHF.